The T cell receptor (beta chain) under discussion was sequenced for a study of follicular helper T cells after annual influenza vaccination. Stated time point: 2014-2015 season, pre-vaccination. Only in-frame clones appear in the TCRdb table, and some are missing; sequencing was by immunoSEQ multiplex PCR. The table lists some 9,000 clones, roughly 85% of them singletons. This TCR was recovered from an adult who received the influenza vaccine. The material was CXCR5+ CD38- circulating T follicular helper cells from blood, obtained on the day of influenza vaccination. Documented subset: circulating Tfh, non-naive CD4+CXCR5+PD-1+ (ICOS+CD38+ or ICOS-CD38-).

DNA of the CDR3: TGTGCCAGCAGACTGACGGTAGATAATTCACCCCTCCACTTT. Translating it yields CASRLTVDNSPLHF. The chain couples TRBV2 to TRBJ1-6; D call uncertain. Trimming took off 6 bases at V and 5 bases at J, with 11 bases between the two ends. The CDR3 is 14 residues long. The germline CDR1 and CDR2 sequences are SNHLY and FYNNEI. Supplemented by reference TRBV2 and TRBJ1-6, the full variable domain reads EPEVTQTPSHQVTQMGQEVILRCVPISNHLYFYWYRQILGQKVEFLVSFYNNEISEKSEIFDDQFSVERPDGSNFTLKIRSTKLEDSAMYFCASRLTVDNSPLHFGNGTRLTVT.